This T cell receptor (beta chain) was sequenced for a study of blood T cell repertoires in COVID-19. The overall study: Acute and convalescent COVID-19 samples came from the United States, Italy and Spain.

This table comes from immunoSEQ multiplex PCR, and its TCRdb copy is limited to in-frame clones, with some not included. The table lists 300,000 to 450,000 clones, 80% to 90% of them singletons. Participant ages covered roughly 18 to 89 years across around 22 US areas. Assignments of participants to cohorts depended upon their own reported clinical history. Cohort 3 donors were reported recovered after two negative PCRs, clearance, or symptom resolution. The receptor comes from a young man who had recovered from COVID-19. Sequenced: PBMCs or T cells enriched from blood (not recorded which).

The DNA for the CDR3 is TGTGCCAGCAGCGGTACGGGGGGTAGGGCTAACGAGTTCTTC. This translates into CASSGTGGRANEFF. The chain combines TRBV14 with TRBJ2-1, with TRBD2 identical over 7 bases. V dropped 5 bases and J dropped 14; count of bases not matched to a gene: 15. The CDR3 covers 14 residues. Per germline, CDR1 SGHDN and CDR2 FVKESK.